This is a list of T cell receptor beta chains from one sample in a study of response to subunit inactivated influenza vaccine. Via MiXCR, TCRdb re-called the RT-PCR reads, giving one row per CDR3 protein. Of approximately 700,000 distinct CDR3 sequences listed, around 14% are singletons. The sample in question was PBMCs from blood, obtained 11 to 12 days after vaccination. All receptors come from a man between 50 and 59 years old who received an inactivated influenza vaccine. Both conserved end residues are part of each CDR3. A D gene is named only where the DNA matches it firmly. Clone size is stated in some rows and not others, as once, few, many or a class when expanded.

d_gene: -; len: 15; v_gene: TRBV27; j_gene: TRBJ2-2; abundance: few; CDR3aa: CASSFSRTLPGELFF; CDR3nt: TGTGCCAGCAGTTTTTCTCGGACATTGCCCGGGGAGCTGTTTTTT
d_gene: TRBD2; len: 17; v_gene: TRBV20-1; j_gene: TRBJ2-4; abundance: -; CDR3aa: CSGWKTSGSLAKNIQYF; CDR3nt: TGCAGTGGTTGGAAGACTAGCGGGAGTCTAGCCAAAAACATTCAGTACTTC
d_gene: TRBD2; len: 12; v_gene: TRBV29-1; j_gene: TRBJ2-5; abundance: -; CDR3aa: CSVETSGETQYF; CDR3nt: TGCAGCGTTGAAACTAGCGGAGAGACCCAGTACTTC
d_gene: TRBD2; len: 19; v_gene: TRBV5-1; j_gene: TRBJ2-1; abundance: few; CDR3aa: CASSSRLAGSSSSYNEQFF; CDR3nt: TGCGCCAGCAGCAGTAGACTAGCGGGATCTTCTAGCTCCTACAATGAGCAGTTCTTC
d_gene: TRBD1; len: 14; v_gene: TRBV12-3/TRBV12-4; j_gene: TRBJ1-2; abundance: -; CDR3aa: CASSSPGQGADYTF; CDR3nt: TGTGCCAGCAGTTCTCCGGGACAGGGGGCCGACTACACCTTC
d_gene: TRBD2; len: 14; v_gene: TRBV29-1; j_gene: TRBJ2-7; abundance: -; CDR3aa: CSVGVSGRDYEQYF; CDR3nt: TGCAGCGTTGGGGTTAGCGGGAGGGACTACGAGCAGTACTTC
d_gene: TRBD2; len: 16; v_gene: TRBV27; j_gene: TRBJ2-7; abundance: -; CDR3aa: CASSSRTSGRIYEQYF; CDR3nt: TGTGCCAGCAGTTCGAGGACTAGCGGGAGGATATACGAGCAGTACTTC
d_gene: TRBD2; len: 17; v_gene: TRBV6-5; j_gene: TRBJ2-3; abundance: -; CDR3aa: CASSYDPAGGTPDTQYF; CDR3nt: TGTGCCAGCAGTTACGATCCAGCGGGGGGCACCCCAGATACGCAGTATTTT
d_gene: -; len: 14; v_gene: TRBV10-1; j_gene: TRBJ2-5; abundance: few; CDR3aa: CASSDSRGVETQYF; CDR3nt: TGCGCCAGCAGTGACTCTCGGGGCGTCGAGACCCAGTACTTC
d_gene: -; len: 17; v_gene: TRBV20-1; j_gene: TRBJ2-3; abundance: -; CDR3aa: CSARDLRFAGSTDTQYF; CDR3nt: TGCAGTGCTAGAGACCTTCGGTTTGCGGGGAGCACAGATACGCAGTATTTT
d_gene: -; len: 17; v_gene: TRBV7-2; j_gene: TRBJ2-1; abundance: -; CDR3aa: CASSPLRGGRGENEQFF; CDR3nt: TGTGCCAGCAGCCCATTAAGAGGAGGCAGGGGAGAAAATGAGCAGTTCTTC
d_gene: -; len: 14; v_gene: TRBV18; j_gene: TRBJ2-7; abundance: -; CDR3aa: CASSPGREYYEQYF; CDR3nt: TGTGCCAGCTCACCGGGTCGGGAGTACTACGAGCAGTACTTC
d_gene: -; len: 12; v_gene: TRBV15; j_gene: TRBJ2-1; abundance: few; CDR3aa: CATGTIYNEQFF; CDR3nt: TGTGCCACCGGGACCATCTACAATGAGCAGTTCTTC
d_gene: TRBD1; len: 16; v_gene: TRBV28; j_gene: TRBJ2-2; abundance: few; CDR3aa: CASSLSSGQGIGELFF; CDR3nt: TGTGCCAGCAGTTTATCCTCGGGACAGGGGATCGGGGAGCTGTTTTTT
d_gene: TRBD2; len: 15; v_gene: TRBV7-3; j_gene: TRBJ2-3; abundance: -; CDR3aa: CASSLTGGGADTQYF; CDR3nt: TGTGCCAGCAGCTTAACGGGGGGAGGGGCAGATACGCAGTATTTT
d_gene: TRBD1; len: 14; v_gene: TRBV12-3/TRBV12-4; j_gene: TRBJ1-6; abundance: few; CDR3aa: CASSLEAGGGPLHF; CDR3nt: TGTGCCAGCAGTTTAGAGGCAGGGGGAGGGCCCCTCCACTTT
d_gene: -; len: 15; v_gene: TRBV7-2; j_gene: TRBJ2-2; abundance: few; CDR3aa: CASSVGRLNTGELFF; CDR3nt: TGTGCCAGCAGCGTGGGACGGCTGAACACCGGGGAGCTGTTTTTT
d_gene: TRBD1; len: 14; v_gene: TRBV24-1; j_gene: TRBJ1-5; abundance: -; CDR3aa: CATSDTTGVQPQHF; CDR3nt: TGTGCCACCAGTGACACGACAGGGGTACAGCCCCAGCATTTT
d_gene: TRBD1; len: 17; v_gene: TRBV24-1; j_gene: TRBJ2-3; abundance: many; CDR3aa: CATSVKNRDSRTDTQYF; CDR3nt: TGTGCCACCAGTGTTAAAAATCGGGACAGCCGCACAGATACGCAGTATTTT
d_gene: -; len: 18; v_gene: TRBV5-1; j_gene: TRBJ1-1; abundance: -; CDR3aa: CASTPTFTRSSRNTEAFF; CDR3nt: TGCGCCAGCACTCCCACTTTCACCCGATCCTCGAGGAACACTGAAGCTTTCTTT
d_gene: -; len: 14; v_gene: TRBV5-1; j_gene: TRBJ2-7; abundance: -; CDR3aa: CASSLSGTPYEQYF; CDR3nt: TGCGCCAGCAGCTTGTCCGGAACTCCCTACGAGCAGTACTTC
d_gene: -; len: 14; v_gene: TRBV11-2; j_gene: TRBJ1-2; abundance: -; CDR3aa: CASSRDGLNYGYTF; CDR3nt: TGTGCCAGCTCACGGGACGGTCTCAACTATGGCTACACCTTC
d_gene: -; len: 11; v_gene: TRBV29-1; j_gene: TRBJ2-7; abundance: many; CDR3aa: CSAEGGYEQYF; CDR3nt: TGCAGCGCCGAGGGGGGCTACGAGCAGTACTTC
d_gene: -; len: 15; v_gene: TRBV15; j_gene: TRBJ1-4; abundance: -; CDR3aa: CATSRDRLSGEKLFF; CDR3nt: TGTGCCACCAGCAGAGACAGGCTCTCGGGTGAAAAACTGTTTTTT
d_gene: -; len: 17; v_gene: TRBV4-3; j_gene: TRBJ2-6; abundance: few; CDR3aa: CASSQEWRYSGANVLTF; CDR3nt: TGCGCCAGCAGCCAAGAATGGCGGTACTCTGGGGCCAACGTCCTGACTTTC
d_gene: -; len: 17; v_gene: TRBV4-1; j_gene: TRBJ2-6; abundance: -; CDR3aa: CASSPPWAPSGANVLTF; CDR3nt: TGCGCCAGCAGCCCTCCGTGGGCCCCCTCTGGGGCCAACGTCCTGACTTTC
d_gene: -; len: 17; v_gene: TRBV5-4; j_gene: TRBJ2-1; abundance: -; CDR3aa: CASSSLLAQGANNEQFF; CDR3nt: TGTGCCAGCAGCTCCCTTCTCGCCCAAGGGGCCAACAATGAGCAGTTCTTC
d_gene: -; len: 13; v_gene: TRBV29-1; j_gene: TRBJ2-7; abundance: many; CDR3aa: CSVATGTSYEQYF; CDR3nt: TGCAGCGTTGCAACAGGTACCTCCTACGAGCAGTACTTC
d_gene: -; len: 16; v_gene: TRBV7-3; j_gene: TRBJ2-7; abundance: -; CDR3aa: CAISPTWRTTPLEQYF; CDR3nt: TGTGCCATCAGCCCAACCTGGAGGACTACTCCCCTCGAGCAGTACTTC
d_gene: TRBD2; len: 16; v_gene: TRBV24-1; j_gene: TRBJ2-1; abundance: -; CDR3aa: CATSDLSSGRVYEQFF; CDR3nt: TGTGCCACCAGTGATTTGTCTAGCGGGAGGGTGTATGAGCAGTTCTTC
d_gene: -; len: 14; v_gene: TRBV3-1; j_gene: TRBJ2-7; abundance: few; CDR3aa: CASSQEGLHLEQYF; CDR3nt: TGTGCCAGCAGCCAAGAGGGCCTCCACCTCGAGCAGTACTTC
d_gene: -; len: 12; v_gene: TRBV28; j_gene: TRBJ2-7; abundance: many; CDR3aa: CASSLGDYEQYF; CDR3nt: TGTGCCAGCAGCTTAGGGGACTACGAGCAGTACTTC
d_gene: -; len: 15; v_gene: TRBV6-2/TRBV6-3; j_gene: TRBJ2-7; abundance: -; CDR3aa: CASRLSTGNSYEQYF; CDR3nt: TGTGCCAGCAGACTATCCACAGGAAACTCCTACGAGCAGTACTTC
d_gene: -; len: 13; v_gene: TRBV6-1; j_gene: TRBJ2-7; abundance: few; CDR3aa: CASRDEGLHEQYF; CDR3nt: TGTGCCAGCAGGGATGAAGGGCTACACGAGCAGTACTTC
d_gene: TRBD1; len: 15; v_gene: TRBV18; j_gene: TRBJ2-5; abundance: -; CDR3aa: CASSPRSTGGETQYF; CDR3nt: TGTGCCAGCTCACCACGAAGTACAGGGGGGGAGACCCAGTACTTC
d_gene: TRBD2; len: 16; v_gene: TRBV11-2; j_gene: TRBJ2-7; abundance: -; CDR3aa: CASSRRLAGGSYEQYF; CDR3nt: TGTGCCAGCAGCCGGAGACTAGCGGGGGGCTCCTACGAGCAGTACTTC
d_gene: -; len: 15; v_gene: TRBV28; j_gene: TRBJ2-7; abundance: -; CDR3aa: CASSLGTWDGYEQYF; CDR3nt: TGTGCCAGCAGTCTTGGGACGTGGGATGGGTACGAGCAGTACTTC
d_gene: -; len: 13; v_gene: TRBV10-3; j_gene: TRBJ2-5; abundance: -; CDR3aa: CAISALDAGTQYF; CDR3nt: TGTGCCATCAGCGCACTGGACGCGGGGACCCAGTACTTC
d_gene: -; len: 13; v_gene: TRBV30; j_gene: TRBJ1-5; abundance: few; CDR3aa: CAWSGGPNQPQHF; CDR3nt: TGTGCCTGGAGCGGGGGGCCCAATCAGCCCCAGCATTTT
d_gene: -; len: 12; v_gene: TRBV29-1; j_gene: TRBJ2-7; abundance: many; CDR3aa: CSVRTETYEQYF; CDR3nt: TGCAGCGTGAGGACAGAAACCTACGAGCAGTACTTC
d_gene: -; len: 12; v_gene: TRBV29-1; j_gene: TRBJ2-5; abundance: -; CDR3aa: CSERTRGETQYF; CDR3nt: TGCAGCGAACGGACCAGGGGAGAGACCCAGTACTTC
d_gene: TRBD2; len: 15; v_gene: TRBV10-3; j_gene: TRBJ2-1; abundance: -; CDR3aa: CAISDSGGAYNEQFF; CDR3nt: TGTGCCATCAGTGACAGCGGGGGGGCTTATAATGAGCAGTTCTTC
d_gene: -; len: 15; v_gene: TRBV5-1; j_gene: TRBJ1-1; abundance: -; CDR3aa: CASSLEGRPDTEAYF; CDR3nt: TGCGCCAGCAGCTTGGAGGGCAGGCCGGACACTGAAGCTTACTTT
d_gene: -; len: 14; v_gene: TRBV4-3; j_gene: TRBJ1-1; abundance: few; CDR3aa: CASSQDVVGAEAFF; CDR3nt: TGCGCCAGCAGCCAAGATGTAGTTGGGGCTGAAGCTTTCTTT
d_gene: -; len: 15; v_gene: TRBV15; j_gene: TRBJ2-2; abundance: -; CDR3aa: CATSRDRTYHGELFF; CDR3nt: TGTGCCACCAGCAGAGATAGGACTTATCACGGGGAGCTGTTTTTT
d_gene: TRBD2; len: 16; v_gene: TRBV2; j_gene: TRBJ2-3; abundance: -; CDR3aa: CASSEWAGGLTDTQYF; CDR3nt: TGTGCCAGCAGTGAATGGGCGGGAGGGTTAACAGATACGCAGTATTTT
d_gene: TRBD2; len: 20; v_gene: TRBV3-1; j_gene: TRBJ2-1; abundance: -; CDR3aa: CASTQERRGGLRGSYNEQFF; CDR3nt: TGTGCCAGCACCCAAGAACGTCGGGGGGGGCTGCGTGGGTCCTACAATGAGCAGTTCTTC